What follows is one T cell receptor beta chain and its context. Its antigen is unknown. The data are from a study of T cell clones after liver transplantation. Repertoires were generated with immunoSEQ multiplex PCR, while TCRdb's copy carries only in-frame clones and drops some. The sample holds 35,000 to 45,000 clones, about 82% seen once. General study results and limits: These preliminary findings come from unstandardized post-transplant sampling times. In 5 of 8 subjects, circulating graft-donor-reactive CD4 TCRbeta sequences fell significantly after transplant.

In germline, CDR1 is ENHRY, CDR2 SYGVKD. CDR3 size: 16 residues. The V and J ends lost 4 bases and 6 bases respectively, with 16 bases between them. The origin of this receptor is a human patient who received a liver transplant. Some T cells may trace back to the graft donor. The V and J genes are TRBV10-3 and TRBJ1-6; D is ambiguous. This specimen was CD4+ T cells from blood, taken 24 months after liver transplant. In nucleotides, the CDR3 is TGTGCCATCAGTGCCCAGAGTGGTTCGGCTAATTCACCCCTCCACTTT. It specifies CAISAQSGSANSPLHF.